These 4 T cell receptor beta chains share one sample of origin, sequenced in a study of OX40 agonist ivuxolimab in advanced cancers. TCRdb's copy holds only in-frame clones and misses some; the assay was immunoSEQ multiplex PCR. The top ten clones hold approximately 6.7% of a sample with 65,000 to 80,000 clones, roughly 80% of them seen once. The sample was CD4+ or CD8+ T cells sorted from blood, taken in a trial of the OX40 agonist ivuxolimab. The source of these receptors is an adult with an advanced solid tumor such as melanoma, head and neck, liver or kidney cancer.

The chain carries TRBV5-1 and TRBJ1-4, with 7 bases fitting TRBD1. The CDR3 extends over 16 amino acids. Germline loops: CDR1 SGHRS, CDR2 YFSETQ. The ends lost 4 bases at V and 5 bases at J; junction bases unmatched: 11. In nucleotides, the CDR3 is TGCGCCAGCAGCCCCGGGACAGTCTTAACCAATGAAAAACTGTTTTTT. Translation: CASSPGTVLTNEKLFF.

V and J are TRBV2 and TRBJ2-6, with TRBD1 matching 10 bases. The V gene end was trimmed by 6 bases and the J gene end by 15 bases; junction bases not matched to a gene: 5. Germline V gene sequence: CDR1 SNHLY, CDR2 FYNNEI. The CDR3 covers 12 residues. CDR3 protein: CASRRRQGALTF. CDR3 DNA sequence: TGTGCCAGCAGGCGCCGACAGGGGGCCCTGACTTTC.

The genes are TRBV5-8 and TRBJ2-2, with D perhaps TRBD2 (5 bases). Trimming pared 3 bases from V and 6 bases from J, leaving 12 bases between. The germline V gene has CDR1 SGHTS and CDR2 YDEGEE. CDR3 length: 14 residues. CDR3 sequence reads: CASSSFGLSGELFF. The CDR3 region has the DNA TGTGCCAGCAGCTCGTTCGGACTGTCCGGGGAGCTGTTTTTT.

This clone was seen more than once but under ten times. The V gene is TRBV6-5, the J gene TRBJ2-3; 8 bases match TRBD1. In germline, CDR1 is MNHEY, CDR2 SVGAGI. Losses at the gene ends were 6 bases for V and 4 bases for J; bases not matched to a gene: 9. This CDR3 has 15 amino acids. CDR3 in DNA: TGTGCCAGCAGCCCCAGACAGGGGATCGCAGATACGCAGTATTTT. Amino acids: CASSPRQGIADTQYF.